This T cell receptor (beta chain) is from a study of T cell repertoires and HLA-DP antigens. Regarding the study as a whole: Against one allele, clones undetected before culture averaged around 40%; against the other, around 50%.

This table comes from immunoSEQ multiplex PCR, and its TCRdb copy is limited to in-frame clones, with some not included. The repertoire has almost 90,000 clones, approximately 89% of them found once; the top ten carry 1.7%. Trimming removed 8 bases from V and 3 bases from J; junction bases left unmatched: 4. Germline values: CDR1 GTSNPN, CDR2 SVGIG (reference sequence). This CDR3 is built from 11 residues. This clone came up many times. What it binds is not known. The origin of this receptor is a man over 45 in good health and CMV-seronegative. Material for sequencing was CD4+ T cells from PBMCs. This chain links TRBV30 with TRBJ2-7, with 7 nucleotides matching TRBD2. DNA for the CDR3: TGTGCCGGAAGCGGGAACTACGAGCAGTACTTC. Encoded protein: CAGSGNYEQYF.